These 2 T cell receptor beta chains originate from one sample sequenced in a study of technical replicates of blood from several donors. Only in-frame clones appear in the TCRdb table, and some are missing; sequencing was by immunoSEQ multiplex PCR. The sample consists of about 80,000 clones, 85% to 95% of them appearing once. The sequencing input was T cells isolated from PBMCs. Receptors were obtained from a human donor in good health.

The rearrangement joins TRBV11-2 to TRBJ1-3; TRBD1 matches at 9 bases. There are 16 residues in the CDR3. Germline V gives CDR1 SGHAT, CDR2 FQNNGV. After removal of 5 bases from V and 4 bases from J, the junction contained 9 bases not matched to a gene. This CDR3 reads CASSKWDRVKGNTIYF. The CDR3, as DNA: TGTGCCAGCAGCAAGTGGGACAGGGTCAAAGGAAACACCATATATTTT.

The rearrangement uses TRBV25-1 and TRBJ1-1; TRBD1 might be the D (5 bases). The V end lost 8 bases, the J end lost 1 base, and 11 bases lay between the germline ends. The CDR3 is 13 residues long. Germline CDR1 and CDR2: MGHDK and SYGVNS. CDR3 protein: CASAGPWNTEAFF. In DNA form, the CDR3 reads TGTGCCAGCGCGGGGCCGTGGAACACTGAAGCTTTCTTT.